This TCR beta chain emerged from a study of beta chain features in type 1 diabetes. The study's findings and limits: Moderately but significantly shorter TCRB CDR3s were found in Type 1 diabetes patients in all four CD4+ subsets. PCR might preferentially amplify shorter templates, equally in patients and controls. The VDJ junctions of type 1 diabetes patients carried fewer insertions and more deletions.

A CD45RO/CCR7/CD25/CD127/CD95/CD27 panel sorted naive, central memory, regulatory and stem cell-like memory CD4+ cells. This clone was observed at least ten times. Its antigen is undetermined. The sample holds other DNA sequences that translate to the same CDR3. Sequencing targeted expressed TCRB transcripts, as all isolated RNA had been reverse transcribed. Clones were read by immunoSEQ multiplex PCR, and TCRdb kept only the in-frame ones, dropping some. Of 600,000 to 700,000 clones listed, roughly 12% are singletons. CDR1 is SQVTM and CDR2 is ANQGSEA in the germline V gene. Trimming at V came to 4 bases and at J to 2 bases, leaving 1 base not matched to a gene. The CDR3 runs to 12 residues.

The TCR comes from a man under 40 with type 1 diabetes. The chain is built from TRBV29-1 and TRBJ2-5, with 7 positions matching TRBD1. Sequencing was carried out using naive CD4+ T cells from blood. For the CDR3, the DNA is TGCAGCGTTGGACAGGGACAAGAGACCCAGTACTTC. Residues: CSVGQGQETQYF.